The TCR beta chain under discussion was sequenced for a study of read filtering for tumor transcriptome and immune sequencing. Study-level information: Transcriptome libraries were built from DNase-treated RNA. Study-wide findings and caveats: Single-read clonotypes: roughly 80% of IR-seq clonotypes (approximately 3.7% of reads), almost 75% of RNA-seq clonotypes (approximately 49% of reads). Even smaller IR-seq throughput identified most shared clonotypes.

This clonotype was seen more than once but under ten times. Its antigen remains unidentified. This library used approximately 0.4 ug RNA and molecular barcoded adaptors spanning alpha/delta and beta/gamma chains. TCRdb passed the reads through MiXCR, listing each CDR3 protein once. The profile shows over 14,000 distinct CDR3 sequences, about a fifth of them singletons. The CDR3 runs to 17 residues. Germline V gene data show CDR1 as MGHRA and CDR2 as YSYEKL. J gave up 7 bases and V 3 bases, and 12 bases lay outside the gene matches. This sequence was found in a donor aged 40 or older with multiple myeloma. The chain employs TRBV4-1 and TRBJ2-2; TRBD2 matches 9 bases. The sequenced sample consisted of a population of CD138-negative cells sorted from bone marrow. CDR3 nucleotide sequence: TGCGCCAGCAGCCACGCTCCCACGACTAGCGGAGGCGGGGAGCTGTTTTTT. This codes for CASSHAPTTSGGGELFF.